This T cell receptor (beta chain) stems from a study of response to subunit inactivated influenza vaccine. This CDR3 region has 15 residues. TCRdb passed the RT-PCR reads through MiXCR, listing each CDR3 protein once. The data hold about 500,000 distinct CDR3 sequences, with 10% to 15% observed a single time. The table lists this clonotype with a few counts. Its specificity is not known. General observations from the study: The study's authors posited that every seasonal influenza vaccination enlists few new T cells.

Sequenced material: PBMCs from blood, taken roughly 46 days after vaccination. The rearrangement joins TRBV21-1 to TRBJ2-7. TRBV21-1 is reported as a pseudogene. The sequence came from a man aged 50-59 years who received an inactivated influenza vaccine. In DNA, the CDR3 is TGTGCCAGCAGCACTCTGACAAGATCCACCTACGAGCAGTACTTC. This codes for CASSTLTRSTYEQYF.